Each of the 21 T cell receptor beta chains below was sequenced from the same sample in a study of chemoradiotherapy in HPV16-positive cancers. TCRdb keeps only in-frame clones here, not all; method: immunoSEQ multiplex PCR. This sample yields tens of thousands of clones, of which approximately 91% are seen a single time; roughly 4.2% belongs to the top ten. Sequenced here: blood, sampled from a patient who underwent chemoradiotherapy. The receptors shown here come from a human donor with HPV-associated anogenital cancer.

This chain links TRBV6-5 with TRBJ1-5; no definite D call. This CDR3 spans 15 amino acids. V dropped 2 bases and J dropped 0 bases, with 8 bases sitting between them. Germline V gene data show CDR1 as MNHEY and CDR2 as SVGAGI. The DNA for the CDR3 is TGTGCCAGCAGTTACGGCATTGGTAGCAATCAGCCCCAGCATTTT. Its protein is CASSYGIGSNQPQHF.

The CDR3 here is CASSLGYEQYF. DNA for the CDR3: TGTGCCAGCAGCTTGGGCTACGAGCAGTACTTC. The J gene is TRBJ2-7, the V gene TRBV5-6, with D hard to call. Germline V gene data show CDR1 as SGHDT and CDR2 as YYEEEE. Deletions cut 0 bases from V and 3 bases from J, with 1 base between. This CDR3 is built from 11 residues.

The chain uses TRBV28 and TRBJ2-7; TRBD2 matches at 12 bases. The CDR3 has 19 residues. Germline V gene sequence: CDR1 MDHEN, CDR2 SYDVKM. The trim removed 5 bases at V and 6 bases at J, leaving 20 bases unmatched. CDR3 nucleotide sequence: TGTGCCAGCAGTACTGACAGGGGACTAGCGGGTTCGAAGTGGGGCGAGCAGTACTTC. Residues: CASSTDRGLAGSKWGEQYF.

CDR3 DNA sequence: TGTGCCAGCAGCCAAGATGGGGGGGACATCGGGGCCCTTAATCAGCCCCAGCATTTT. As protein: CASSQDGGDIGALNQPQHF. The chain couples TRBV4-2 to TRBJ1-5; D is perhaps TRBD1 (6 bases). The CDR3 covers 19 residues. V lost 0 bases and J 4 bases, leaving 22 bases between the germline ends. The germline gives CDR1 LGHNA, CDR2 YNFKEQ.

The chain has TRBV5-1 and TRBJ2-5, with 11 bases that match TRBD2. Germline V gene sequence: CDR1 SGHRS, CDR2 YFSETQ. The CDR3 totals 15 residues. Unmatched junction bases numbered 6, after V lost 7 bases and J lost 1 base. The CDR3 region is CASGVAGGIQETQYF. The CDR3 DNA follows: TGCGCCAGCGGCGTAGCGGGGGGGATCCAAGAGACCCAGTACTTC.

This sequence joins TRBV28 and TRBJ1-1; the D gene is possibly TRBD1 (5 bases). The CDR3 is 15 residues long. The V gene lost 6 bases and the J gene lost 0 bases, with 14 bases spanning the gap. Germline-derived CDR1 and CDR2 are MDHEN and SYDVKM. CDR3: CASRPMEGMNTEAFF. The CDR3 region has the DNA TGTGCCAGCAGACCTATGGAGGGGATGAACACTGAAGCTTTCTTT.

This clone was detected a few times. This sequence joins TRBV2 and TRBJ2-7, with 10 bases that match TRBD1. The V and J ends lost 6 bases and 3 bases, in that order; junction bases with no gene match: 8. CDR3 length: 15 amino acids. The germline V gene has CDR1 SNHLY and CDR2 FYNNEI. The CDR3 region is CASRRGQGSGYEQYF. CDR3 nucleotides: TGTGCCAGCAGGAGGGGACAGGGGTCGGGCTACGAGCAGTACTTC. Complete variable domain (other parts from reference TRBV2 and TRBJ2-7): EPEVTQTPSHQVTQMGQEVILRCVPISNHLYFYWYRQILGQKVEFLVSFYNNEISEKSEIFDDQFSVERPDGSNFTLKIRSTKLEDSAMYFCASRRGQGSGYEQYFGPGTRLTVT.

V is TRBV7-2 and J is TRBJ1-2; 7 positions agree with TRBD1. This CDR3 comprises 13 residues. The germline CDR1 and CDR2 sequences are SGHTA and FQGNSA. The junction had 9 bases not matched to a gene; V was cut back by 8 bases and J by 6 bases. The CDR3 DNA is TGTGCCAGCTCTAGGGAACAGGGGAATGGCTACACCTTC. Translating gives CASSREQGNGYTF.

The chain uses TRBV5-1 and TRBJ2-7; 9 nucleotides match TRBD1. Germline V gene sequence: CDR1 SGHRS, CDR2 YFSETQ. The V segment lost 0 bases and the J segment 5 bases; nucleotides outside the gene matches: 3. The CDR3 is 14 amino acids. The CDR3 region is CASSLGDRDHEQYF. As DNA, the CDR3 is TGCGCCAGCAGCTTGGGGGACAGGGACCACGAGCAGTACTTC.

This clone was detected once. J is TRBJ2-5 and V is TRBV4-1, with D tentatively TRBD1 (5 bases). Germline CDR1 reads MGHRA; CDR2 reads YSYEKL. The CDR3 length is 12 residues. V lost 5 bases, J lost 5 bases, and 9 bases lay in between. Here the CDR3 DNA reads TGCGCCAGCAGCGGGGCAGAGGAGACCCAGTACTTC. It translates to CASSGAEETQYF.

V and J are TRBV6-6 and TRBJ1-1; D unclear. Germline CDR1 reads MNHNY; CDR2 reads SVGAGI (reference sequence). This CDR3 is built from 12 residues. The V end lost 6 bases, the J end lost 1 base, and 6 bases lay between the germline ends. CDR3 coding DNA: TGTGCCAGCAGCCCTCGGAACACTGAAGCTTTCTTT. Its protein is CASSPRNTEAFF.

The rearrangement uses TRBV27 and TRBJ1-1; 11 bases fit TRBD1. Trimming at V came to 1 base and at J to 4 bases, leaving 11 bases not matched to a gene. This CDR3 is 18 amino acids long. Germline V gene sequence: CDR1 MNHEY, CDR2 SMNVEV (reference sequence). The CDR3, as DNA: TGTGCCAGCAGTTTATTTGGTCGGGGGGGGACAGGGGGCACTGAAGCTTTCTTT. Translating it yields CASSLFGRGGTGGTEAFF.

The V gene is TRBV10-2, the J gene TRBJ1-5, with D perhaps TRBD1 (5 bases). Looked up from germline, CDR1 is WSHSY and CDR2 is SAAADI. This CDR3 region has 14 residues. The ends were cut back, 7 bases at V and 6 bases at J, with 16 bases in the middle. This CDR3 reads CASNQGVKGQPQHF. The CDR3 region has the DNA TGCGCCAGCAACCAGGGTGTAAAAGGTCAGCCCCAGCATTTT.

The chain employs TRBV18 and TRBJ2-2, with 8 bases aligning to TRBD1. Germline V gene sequence: CDR1 KGHSH, CDR2 LQKENI. V shed 1 base and J 5 bases; nucleotides not matched to a gene: 6. The CDR3 is made up of 16 amino acids. The CDR3 nucleotides read TGTGCCAGCTCACCACTACAGGGGGTCGATACCGGGGAGCTGTTTTTT. Protein product: CASSPLQGVDTGELFF.

V is TRBV5-1 and J is TRBJ2-1; D remains unclear. V lost 4 bases and J 0 bases, leaving 14 bases between the germline ends. This CDR3 spans 16 amino acids. Germline V gene sequence: CDR1 SGHRS, CDR2 YFSETQ. DNA for the CDR3: TGCGCCAGCAGCCAAGACTCTACGAGCTCCTACAATGAGCAGTTCTTC. Encoded protein: CASSQDSTSSYNEQFF. The full variable domain, with the rest looked up from reference TRBV5-1 and TRBJ2-1, is KAGVTQTPRYLIKTRGQQVTLSCSPISGHRSVSWYQQTPGQGLQFLFEYFSETQRNKGNFPGRFSGRQFSNSRSEMNVSTLELGDSALYLCASSQDSTSSYNEQFFGPGTRLTVL.

The chain uses TRBV19 and TRBJ2-1; tentatively, D is TRBD1 (5 bases). Germline lookup yields CDR1 LNHDA and CDR2 SQIVND (reference sequence). The CDR3 totals 13 residues. V lost 8 bases and J lost 3, with 11 bases in between. CDR3 DNA: TGTGCCAGTGGCGATACAGGCTACAATGAGCAGTTCTTC. Amino acid sequence: CASGDTGYNEQFF.

J is TRBJ1-2 and V is TRBV7-9; possibly TRBD1 for D (6 bases). The V end was cut by 1 base, the J end by 8 bases, with 20 bases between. The CDR3 has 16 residues. The germline gives CDR1 SEHNR, CDR2 FQNEAQ (reference sequence). The CDR3 region is CASSLGGGWGALGYTF. The CDR3 DNA reads as TGTGCCAGCAGCTTAGGTGGCGGCTGGGGGGCGCTGGGCTACACCTTC.

The chain's CDR3 is CASSSQMTPLHF. In nucleotides, the CDR3 is TGTGCCAGCAGTTCACAGATGACACCCCTCCACTTT. This chain links TRBV27 with TRBJ1-6, with D uncertain. Trimming took off 4 bases at V and 11 bases at J, with 9 bases between the two ends. The length of the CDR3 is 12 residues. Looked up from germline, CDR1 is MNHEY and CDR2 is SMNVEV (reference sequence).

The V call is TRBV11-2, the J call TRBJ2-3; D is undetermined. The germline CDR1 and CDR2 sequences are SGHAT and FQNNGV. Between the trimmed V and J ends, which lost 4 bases and 3 bases, there was a span of 8 bases. CDR3 length: 13 residues. The CDR3 DNA reads TGTGCCAGCAGCTCGGCCCTGACAGATACGCAGTATTTT. Translating gives CASSSALTDTQYF.

As regards this clone: Its ends do not fully match the called genes, so a read error is possible. The chain joins TRBV7-7 to TRBJ2-5, with 11 bases fitting TRBD2. CDR3 length equals 16 residues. Germline V CDR1 and CDR2: SSHAT, FNYEAQ (reference sequence). The CDR3 is CASSLGSGRAQETQYF. The DNA for the CDR3 is TGTGCTAGCAGCTTAGGTAGCGGGAGGGCCCAAGAGACCCAGTACTTC. The variable domain in full, completed from reference TRBV7-7 and TRBJ2-5, reads GAGVSQSPRYKVTKRGQDVTLRCDPISSHATLYWYQQALGQGPEFLTYFNYEAQPDKSGLPSDRFSAERPEGSISTLTIQRTEQRDSAMYRCASSLGSGRAQETQYFGPGTRLLVL.

V gene TRBV28 combines with J gene TRBJ1-1; 7 bases match TRBD1. The CDR3 consists of 14 residues. Trimming cost V 6 bases and J 5 bases; bases outside gene matches: 9. Per the germline V gene, CDR1 is MDHEN and CDR2 is SYDVKM. The CDR3 DNA reads as TGTGCCAGCAGACCCCACAGGGGAGGGACTGAAGCTTTCTTT. This codes for CASRPHRGGTEAFF.